This T cell receptor beta chain appears in the sequencing data of a study of control samples from healthy donors and cancer patients. Clones were sequenced by immunoSEQ multiplex PCR, and TCRdb holds only the in-frame ones, with some missing. Of more than 85,000 clones in the sample, less than 85% were seen once. The V gene end was trimmed by 5 bases and the J gene end by 9 bases; junction bases not matched to a gene: 9. Germline-derived CDR1 and CDR2 are MNHEY and SMNVEV (reference sequence). The CDR3 runs to 14 residues. The TCR originated in an older man with lung cancer. Sequencing input: PBMCs. V gene TRBV27 combines with J gene TRBJ1-1; 10 bases are shared with TRBD1. The CDR3 protein is CASSIRDRGVKAFF. The CDR3 DNA reads as TGTGCCAGCAGTATCCGGGACAGGGGTGTTAAAGCTTTCTTT.